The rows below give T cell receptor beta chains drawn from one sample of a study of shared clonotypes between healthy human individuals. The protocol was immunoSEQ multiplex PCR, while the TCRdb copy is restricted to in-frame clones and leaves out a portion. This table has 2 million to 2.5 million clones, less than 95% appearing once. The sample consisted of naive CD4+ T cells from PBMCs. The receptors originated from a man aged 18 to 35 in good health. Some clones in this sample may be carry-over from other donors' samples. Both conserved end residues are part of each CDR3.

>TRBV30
CAWNPNQSDGYTF
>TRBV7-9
CASSPDLFGSPLHF
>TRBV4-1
CASSHPQGTPAGEQYF
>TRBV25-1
CASSEFSGVDTEAFF
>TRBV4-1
CASSQGRLAGGRDEQFF
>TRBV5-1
CATTADGGSYNEQFF
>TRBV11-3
CASSWSRDSADEQFF
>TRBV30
CAWISGTGGGPQHF
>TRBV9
CASSTRDRALNEKLFF
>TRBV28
CASSPSWSSGSSYEQYF
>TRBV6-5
CASSSVGQYNEQFF
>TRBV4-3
CASSDARGSEAFF
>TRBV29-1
CSVDGQGAYEQYF
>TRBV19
CASTLTGDSTEAFF
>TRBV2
CASKGQAYEQYF
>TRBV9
CASSVDPNTGELFF
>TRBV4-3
CASSLAMDSRDTQYF
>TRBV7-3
CASSLTYTGMDTDTQYF
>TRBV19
CASIRTAGSNQPQHF
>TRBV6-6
CASRELARTSTDTQYF
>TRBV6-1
CASSESRTGGFGYTF
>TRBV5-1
CASSLDSLGAGYTF
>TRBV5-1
CASSTEGYSTDTQYF
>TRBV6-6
CASTLSAVSGNTIYF
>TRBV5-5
CASSLAGTAIYNEQFF
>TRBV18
CASSPGEDQPQHF
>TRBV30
CALGRRSASYEQYF
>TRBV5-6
CASSFPGFLSGANVLTF
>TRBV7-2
CASSLLAVTGTDTQYF
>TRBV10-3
CAISGRTTTYEQYF
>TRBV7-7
CASSPGQGGYNEQFF
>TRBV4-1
CASSQTTFVSEAFF
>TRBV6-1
CASRPTNDEQFF
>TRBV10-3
CAITTGGASYGYTF
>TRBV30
CAWIVSRVAGGSYEQYF
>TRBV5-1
CASSLVPEYNEQFF
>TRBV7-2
CASREGTVGVEQYF
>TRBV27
CASSFRRGYGYTF
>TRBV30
CAWSVFSYGYTF
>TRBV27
CASSVEGIGGYTF
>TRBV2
CASSDTGYNQPQHF
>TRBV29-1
CSARPHREQETQYF
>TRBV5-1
CASSLVLGASTDTQYF
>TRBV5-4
CASSGAGLAGHNEQFF
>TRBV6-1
CASSEAAGGFARYTF
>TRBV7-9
CASSLGQGVGNTGELFF
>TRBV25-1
CASSESEGNYEQYF
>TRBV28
CASITSGIRNTEAFF
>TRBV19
CASRNRDGIYRQFF
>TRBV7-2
CASNPGGTTGELFF
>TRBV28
CASRNDRGLRNTEAFF
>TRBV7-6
CASSLSGTTTEAFF
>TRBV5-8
CASSLVPTGNYGYTF
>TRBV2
CASSEYPKGQETQYF
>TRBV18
CASSSQGAPDTQYF
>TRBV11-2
CASSKIWVRDRGGNTIYF
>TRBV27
CASKQTASTDTQYF
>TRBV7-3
CASSFGTASYNEQFF
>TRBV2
CASRLGLAGTDTQYF
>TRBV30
CAWRTFWETQYF